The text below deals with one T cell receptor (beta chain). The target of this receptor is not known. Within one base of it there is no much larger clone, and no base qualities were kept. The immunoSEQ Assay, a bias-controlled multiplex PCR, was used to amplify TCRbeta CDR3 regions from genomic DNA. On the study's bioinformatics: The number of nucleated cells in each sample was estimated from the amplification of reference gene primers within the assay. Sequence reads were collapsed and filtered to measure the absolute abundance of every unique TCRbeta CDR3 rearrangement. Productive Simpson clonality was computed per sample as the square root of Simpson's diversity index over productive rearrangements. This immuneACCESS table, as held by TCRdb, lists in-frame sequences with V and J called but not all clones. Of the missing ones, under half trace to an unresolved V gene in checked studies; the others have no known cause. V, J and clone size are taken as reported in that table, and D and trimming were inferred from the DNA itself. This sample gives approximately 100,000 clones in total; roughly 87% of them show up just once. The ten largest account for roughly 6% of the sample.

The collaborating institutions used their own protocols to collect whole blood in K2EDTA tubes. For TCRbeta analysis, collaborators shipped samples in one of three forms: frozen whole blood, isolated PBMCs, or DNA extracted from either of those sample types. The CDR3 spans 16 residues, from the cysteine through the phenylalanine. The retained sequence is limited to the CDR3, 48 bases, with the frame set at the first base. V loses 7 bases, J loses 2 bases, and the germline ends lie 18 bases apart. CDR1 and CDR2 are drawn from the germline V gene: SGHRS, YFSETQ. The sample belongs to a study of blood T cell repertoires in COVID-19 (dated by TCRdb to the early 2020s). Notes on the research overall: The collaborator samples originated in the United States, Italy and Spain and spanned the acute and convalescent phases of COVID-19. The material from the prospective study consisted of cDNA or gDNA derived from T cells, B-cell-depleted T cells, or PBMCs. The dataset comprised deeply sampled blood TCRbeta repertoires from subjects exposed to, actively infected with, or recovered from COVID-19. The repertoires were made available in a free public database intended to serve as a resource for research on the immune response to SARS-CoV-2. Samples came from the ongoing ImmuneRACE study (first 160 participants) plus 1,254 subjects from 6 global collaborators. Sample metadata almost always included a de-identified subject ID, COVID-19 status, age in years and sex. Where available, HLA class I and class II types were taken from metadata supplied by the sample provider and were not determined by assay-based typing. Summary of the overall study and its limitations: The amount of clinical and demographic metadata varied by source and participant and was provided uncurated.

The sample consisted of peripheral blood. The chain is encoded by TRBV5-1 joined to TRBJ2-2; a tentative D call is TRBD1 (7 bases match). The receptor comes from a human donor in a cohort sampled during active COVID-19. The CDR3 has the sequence CASGRGGTENTGELFF. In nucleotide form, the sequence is TGCGCCAGCGGTAGGGGCGGGACAGAAAACACCGGGGAGCTGTTTTTT.